This TCR beta chain was captured by sequencing in a study of blood T cell repertoires in COVID-19. Germline CDR1 MNHEY, CDR2 SVGEGT. V was trimmed by 6 bases and J by 4 bases, leaving 22 bases between them. The CDR3 totals 16 residues. The repertoire was sequenced with immunoSEQ multiplex PCR; TCRdb's copy has only in-frame clones and lacks some. The profile shows over 200,000 clones, 70% to 90% of them singletons. Material for sequencing was peripheral blood. The origin of this receptor is a woman in her seventies with active or convalescent COVID-19. The chain uses TRBV6-2 or TRBV6-3 and TRBJ2-7, with D perhaps TRBD1 (6 bases). The CDR3 nucleotides are TGTGCCAGCAGCCCTCCCGTGGGACACCTTCTATACGAGCAGTACTTC. As protein: CASSPPVGHLLYEQYF.